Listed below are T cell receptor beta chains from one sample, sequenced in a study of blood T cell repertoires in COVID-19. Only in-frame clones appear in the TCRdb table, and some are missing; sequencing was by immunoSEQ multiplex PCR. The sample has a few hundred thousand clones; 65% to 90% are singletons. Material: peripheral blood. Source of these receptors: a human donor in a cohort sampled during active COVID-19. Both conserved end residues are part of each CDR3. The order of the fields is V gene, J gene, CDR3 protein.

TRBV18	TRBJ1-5	CASSPSGYQPQHF
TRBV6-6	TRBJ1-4	CASSYSRQAQGEKLFF
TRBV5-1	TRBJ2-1	CASSSGGADGHEQFF
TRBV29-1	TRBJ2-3	CSAQNRGREDTQYF
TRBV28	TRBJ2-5	CASSLSQGGYQETQYF
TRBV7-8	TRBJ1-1	CASSFLPAGGYTEAFF
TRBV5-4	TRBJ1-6	CASSPTTVQNSPLHF
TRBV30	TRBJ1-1	CAWSVSRTGITEAFF
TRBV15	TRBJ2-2	CATSSWDRGPRGAVF
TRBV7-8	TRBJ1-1	CASSLSYGEGLSEAFF
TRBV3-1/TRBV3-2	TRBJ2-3	CASSQATSGGARITDTQYF
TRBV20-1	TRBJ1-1	CSASVTGRNTEAFF
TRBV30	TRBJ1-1	CAWSVGRGAFF
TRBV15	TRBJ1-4	CATSIIGTREKLFF
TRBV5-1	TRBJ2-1	CASSPGQYYNEQFF
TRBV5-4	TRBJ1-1	CASRSRDRNTEAFF
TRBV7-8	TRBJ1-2	CASSPGSPETF
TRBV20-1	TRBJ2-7	CSASTADEQYF
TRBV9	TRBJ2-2	CASSVMLAGERTGELFF
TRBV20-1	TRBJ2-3	CSARTGNVQYF
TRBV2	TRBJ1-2	CASSDQTTLGYTF
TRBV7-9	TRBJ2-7	CASSRTGGSYEQYF
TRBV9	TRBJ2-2	CASSDTRGNTGELFF
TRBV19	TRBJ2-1	CASSIMGGKQFF
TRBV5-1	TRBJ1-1	CASGGTGATEAFF
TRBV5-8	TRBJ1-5	CASSLTSRAQHF
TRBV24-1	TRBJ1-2	CATSDRTGWGGYTF
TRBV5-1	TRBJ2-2	CASSSETGSTGELFF
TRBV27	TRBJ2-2	CASSLRGYPNTGELFF
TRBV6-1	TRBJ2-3	CASSERQGKATDTQYF
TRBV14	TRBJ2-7	CASSQRGGGRDSYEQYF
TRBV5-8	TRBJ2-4	CASSYRTSGGHRNIQYF
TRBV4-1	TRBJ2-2	CASSQRGALSTGELFF
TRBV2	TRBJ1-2	CASSGVSDGSGYTF
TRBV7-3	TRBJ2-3	CASSFRGTTDTQYF
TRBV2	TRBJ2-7	CATEKDRDRGYEQYF
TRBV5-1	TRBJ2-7	CASSLDRKNSYEQYF
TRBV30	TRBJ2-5	CAWSATPGLAPQETQYF
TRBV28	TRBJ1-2	CASTSQGRGEHGYTF
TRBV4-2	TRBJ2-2	CASSQDPPFANTGELFF
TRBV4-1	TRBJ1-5	CASSPGVLHIAQPQHF
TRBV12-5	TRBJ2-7	CASGPGVIHEQYF
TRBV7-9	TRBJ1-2	CASSPQGTRGYTF
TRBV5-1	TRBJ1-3	CASSSEARDTIYF
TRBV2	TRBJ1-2	CASKPATGSDYGYTF
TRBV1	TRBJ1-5	CTSSQDPREVQPQHF
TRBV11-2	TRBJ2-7	CASSSRTESSYEQYF
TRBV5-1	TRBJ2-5	CASSLGEPGETQYF
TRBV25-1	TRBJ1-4	CASSDTRGELFF
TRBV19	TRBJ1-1	CASSIRAPRNTEAFF
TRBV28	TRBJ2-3	CASSRIDREAPDTQYF
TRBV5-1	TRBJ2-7	CASSTQTSGHYEQYF
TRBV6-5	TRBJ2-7	CASSYSKASGYEQYF
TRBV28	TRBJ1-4	CASSLRQDVREKLFF
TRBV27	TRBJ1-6	CASSRTGSNSPLHF
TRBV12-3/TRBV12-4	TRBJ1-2	CASSLGRNYGYTF
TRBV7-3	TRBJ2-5	CASSSSLAGGLETQYF
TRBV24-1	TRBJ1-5	CATGQYQPQHF
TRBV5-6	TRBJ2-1	CASSEQGLHRNEQFF